A single sample gave rise to the 23 T cell receptor beta chains below, sequenced in a study of graft-versus-host responses after intestinal transplantation. These TCRs are of unknown antigen specificity. Sequenced by immunoSEQ multiplex PCR; TCRdb stores in-frame clones only, minus some. The sample holds around 120,000 clones, 90% seen once. Material: unstimulated CD4+ T cells sorted from spleen or lymph node cells, obtained before intestinal transplant. These TCRs come from a human donor who received an intestinal transplant.

This clone was counted once. J is TRBJ2-5 and V is TRBV28; the D is unclear. The J call may be in error: the DNA end matches TRBJ2-7 better. Per the germline V gene, CDR1 is MDHEN and CDR2 is SYDVKM. The CDR3 has 15 amino acids. The chain's CDR3 is CASSLRRGYTYEQYF. CDR3 nucleotides: TGTGCCAGCAGCCTCAGACGCGGCTATACCTACGAGCAGTACTTC.

This clone showed up just a few times. This chain uses TRBV29-1 with TRBJ1-1; D is unclear. Germline CDR1 SQVTM, CDR2 ANQGSEA. Trimming shortened V by 6 bases and J by 4 bases, and 9 bases separated the two germline ends. The CDR3 totals 11 residues. The CDR3 sequence: CSVSGSTEAFF. As DNA, the CDR3 is TGCAGCGTATCAGGATCCACTGAAGCTTTCTTT.

The chain has TRBV19 and TRBJ1-4, with D hard to call. The V and J ends lost 3 bases and 3 bases respectively, with 8 bases between them. The CDR3 length is 14 residues. Germline V CDR1 and CDR2: LNHDA, SQIVND (reference sequence). The CDR3 here is CASSIRGPNEKLFF. As DNA, the CDR3 is TGTGCCAGTAGTATCCGGGGTCCTAATGAAAAACTGTTTTTT.

V is TRBV5-1 and J is TRBJ2-3; 7 nucleotides agree with TRBD1. This CDR3 region has 13 residues. J gave up 5 bases and V 4 bases, and 4 bases lay outside the gene matches. Per the germline V gene, CDR1 is SGHRS and CDR2 is YFSETQ. CDR3 nucleotide sequence: TGCGCCAGCAGCCCTAACAGGGGAGATACGCAGTATTTT. It encodes CASSPNRGDTQYF.

The V call is TRBV27, the J call TRBJ1-2; 9 bases map to TRBD1. Germline values: CDR1 MNHEY, CDR2 SMNVEV (reference sequence). The CDR3 length is 14 residues. J gave up 4 bases and V 5 bases, and 5 bases lay outside the gene matches. The CDR3 bases are TGTGCCAGCAGTCCGGGACAGGGCATCTATGGCTACACCTTC. This translates into CASSPGQGIYGYTF.

V is TRBV29-1 and J is TRBJ1-1; 9 positions match TRBD1. V lost 7 bases to trimming and J lost 3 bases; unmatched junction nucleotides: 3. The CDR3 runs 12 residues. In germline, CDR1 is SQVTM, CDR2 ANQGSEA. The CDR3 sequence is CSGGQGDTEAFF. The CDR3, as DNA: TGCAGCGGGGGACAGGGCGACACTGAAGCTTTCTTT.

The rearrangement uses TRBV4-1 and TRBJ1-5; 9 bases fit TRBD1. The J segment lost 4 bases and the V segment lost 0 bases, leaving 13 bases of the junction unmatched. This CDR3 has 19 amino acids. Germline-derived CDR1 and CDR2 are MGHRA and YSYEKL. DNA of the CDR3: TGCGCCAGCAGCCAAGATGCCGGGACAGGGAGTAGGCGAAATCAGCCCCAGCATTTT. Protein product: CASSQDAGTGSRRNQPQHF.

The V gene is TRBV7-3, the J gene TRBJ2-1; no clear D. CDR3 length: 13 amino acids. Trimming removed 5 bases from V and 6 bases from J, with 11 bases in between. Germline CDR1 reads SGHTA; CDR2 reads FQGTGA. CDR3 in DNA: TGTGCCAGCAGCAAACGCAGTTCCAATGAGCAGTTCTTC. This translates into CASSKRSSNEQFF.

This rearrangement joins TRBV5-6 to TRBJ2-3; 7 bases line up with TRBD2. The germline V gene encodes CDR1 SGHDT and CDR2 YYEEEE. Trimming at V came to 2 bases and at J to 6 bases, leaving 6 bases not matched to a gene. The CDR3 has 14 amino acids. Here the CDR3 reads CASSFWSGTDTQYF. Here the CDR3 DNA reads TGTGCCAGCAGCTTCTGGAGCGGGACTGATACGCAGTATTTT.

The chain couples TRBV5-1 to TRBJ2-7; 9 nucleotides align to TRBD2. V lost 4 bases to trimming and J lost 2 bases; unmatched junction nucleotides: 10. CDR1 and CDR2 from the germline V gene are SGHRS and YFSETQ. CDR3 size: 16 residues. In DNA, the CDR3 is TGCGCCAGCAGCACGGGACTAGCCCACCGGGCCTACGAGCAGTACTTC. This encodes CASSTGLAHRAYEQYF.

This clone was detected once. The rearrangement links TRBV5-1 to TRBJ1-5, with D unclear. V was clipped by 0 bases and J by 6 bases, with 13 bases between them. The CDR3 length is 15 residues. Germline CDR1 and CDR2: SGHRS and YFSETQ. CDR3 in amino acids: CASSLAPGLGQPQHF. DNA for the CDR3: TGCGCCAGCAGCTTGGCCCCGGGATTGGGTCAGCCCCAGCATTTT. The whole variable domain, filled in from reference TRBV5-1 and TRBJ1-5, reads KAGVTQTPRYLIKTRGQQVTLSCSPISGHRSVSWYQQTPGQGLQFLFEYFSETQRNKGNFPGRFSGRQFSNSRSEMNVSTLELGDSALYLCASSLAPGLGQPQHFGDGTRLSIL.

V gene TRBV12-5 combines with J gene TRBJ1-2; D uncertain. V was trimmed by 0 bases and J by 8 bases, leaving 13 bases between them. Germline values: CDR1 LGHNT, CDR2 FRNRAP. The length of the CDR3 is 14 residues. The CDR3 here is CASGLVGSSGGYTF. As DNA, the CDR3 is TGTGCTAGTGGTTTGGTAGGCAGTTCAGGCGGCTACACCTTC.

The V call is TRBV30, the J call TRBJ2-7; D might be TRBD2 (5 bases). Germline assignment: CDR1 GTSNPN and CDR2 SVGIG (reference sequence). Trimming took off 1 base at V and 7 bases at J, with 8 bases between the two ends. This CDR3 has 11 amino acids. CDR3 protein: CAWSEEVEQYF. In DNA, the CDR3 is TGTGCCTGGAGTGAGGAGGTTGAGCAGTACTTC.

The V and J genes are TRBV7-2 and TRBJ2-7, with 11 bases matching TRBD1. V was clipped by 5 bases and J by 9 bases; unmatched bases: 9. Germline V gene data show CDR1 as SGHTA and CDR2 as FQGNSA. CDR3 length: 14 residues. The chain's CDR3 is CASSLRDRGYGQYF. In DNA, the CDR3 is TGTGCCAGCAGCCTCCGGGACAGGGGGTATGGGCAGTACTTC.

V and J are TRBV21-1 and TRBJ2-2; no DNA check was done on the table's D call, TRBD2. TRBV21-1 is a listed pseudogene. The CDR3 runs to 12 residues. The CDR3 spells CASSESNGELFF. The CDR3, as DNA: TGTGCCAGCAGCGAGTCTAACGGGGAGCTGTTTTTT.

The rearrangement links TRBV14 to TRBJ2-5; D unclear. Trimming cost V 0 bases and J 11 bases, with 13 bases left between them. Germline CDR1 and CDR2: SGHDN and FVKESK. This CDR3 has 13 residues. DNA for the CDR3: TGTGCCAGCAGCCAAGACAGGCACCTTCGGCAGTACTTC. Amino acids: CASSQDRHLRQYF. Full variable domain (rest looked up from reference TRBV14 and TRBJ2-5): EAGVTQFPSHSVIEKGQTVTLRCDPISGHDNLYWYRRVMGKEIKFLLHFVKESKQDESGMPNNRFLAERTGGTYSTLKVQPAELEDSGVYFCASSQDRHLRQYFGPGTRLLVL.

This clone appeared once. The rearrangement links TRBV19 to TRBJ1-2, with D uncertain. The CDR3 covers 13 residues. Per the germline V gene, CDR1 is LNHDA and CDR2 is SQIVND (reference sequence). V was clipped by 0 bases and J by 3 bases, with 5 bases between them. CDR3 amino acids: CASSIEGYYGYTF. The CDR3 bases are TGTGCCAGTAGTATAGAGGGCTACTATGGCTACACCTTC.

V gene TRBV19 combines with J gene TRBJ1-5; D is possibly TRBD1 (5 bases). The V and J ends lost 2 bases and 2 bases respectively, with 10 bases between them. The CDR3 is 15 residues long. The germline CDR1 and CDR2 sequences are LNHDA and SQIVND (reference sequence). The CDR3 region is CASSIKGPGNQPQHF. CDR3 nucleotides: TGTGCCAGTAGTATAAAGGGGCCGGGCAATCAGCCCCAGCATTTT. Full variable domain (missing parts from reference TRBV19 and TRBJ1-5): DGGITQSPKYLFRKEGQNVTLSCEQNLNHDAMYWYRQDPGQGLRLIYYSQIVNDFQKGDIAEGYSVSREKKESFPLTVTSAQKNPTAFYLCASSIKGPGNQPQHFGDGTRLSIL.

The CDR3 sequence: CASSMTSGEGDTQYF. The CDR3 DNA is TGTGCCAGCAGCATGACTAGCGGGGAGGGAGATACGCAGTATTTT. This chain connects TRBV6-1 to TRBJ2-3; TRBD2 agrees at 11 bases. Germline lookup yields CDR1 MNHNS and CDR2 SASEGT. J gave up 5 bases and V 6 bases, and 7 bases lay outside the gene matches. The CDR3 extends over 15 amino acids.

This chain uses TRBV9 with TRBJ2-5, with 8 bases aligning to TRBD1. The CDR3 has 13 amino acids. Germline CDR1 reads SGDLS; CDR2 reads YYNGEE. With 3 bases clipped from V and 11 bases from J, the junction kept 9 bases outside the gene matches. The CDR3 loop reads CASSATRTGPQYF. CDR3 sequence (DNA): TGTGCCAGCAGCGCTACCCGGACAGGGCCGCAGTACTTC.

This chain connects TRBV29-1 to TRBJ2-7; 12 bases fit TRBD2. The CDR3 is 13 amino acids. The V segment lost 4 bases and the J segment 3 bases; nucleotides outside the gene matches: 1. In germline, CDR1 is SQVTM, CDR2 ANQGSEA. CDR3 in DNA: TGCAGCGTTGGGACTAGCGGGGTCTACGAGCAGTACTTC. Its protein product is CSVGTSGVYEQYF.

This rearrangement joins TRBV19 to TRBJ2-1; TRBD1 agrees at 9 bases. After removal of 3 bases from V and 5 bases from J, the junction contained 8 bases not matched to a gene. Germline V gene sequence: CDR1 LNHDA, CDR2 SQIVND (reference sequence). The CDR3 consists of 16 residues. CDR3 loop: CASSIAPRTGDNEQFF. The CDR3 DNA reads TGTGCCAGTAGTATTGCCCCTAGGACAGGGGACAATGAGCAGTTCTTC.

Only one count was recorded for this clone. The genes are TRBV2 and TRBJ2-3, with D perhaps TRBD1 (5 bases). Per the germline V gene, CDR1 is SNHLY and CDR2 is FYNNEI. V lost 7 bases to trimming and J lost 0 bases, with 8 bases between them. The CDR3 sequence is 13 residues long. The CDR3 DNA sequence: TGTGCCAGCAACCAGGGAAGCACAGATACGCAGTATTTT. It translates to CASNQGSTDTQYF.